This TCR beta chain was profiled in a study of blood T cell repertoires in COVID-19. Turning to the study itself: Samples of COVID-19 (acute and convalescent) were obtained from the United States, Italy and Spain.

Cohorts were assigned according to the clinical history that participants reported. Repertoires were generated with immunoSEQ multiplex PCR, while TCRdb's copy carries only in-frame clones and drops some. The sample records a few hundred thousand clones, about 91% being singletons. Trimming left V 2 bases short and J 2 bases short, with 9 bases between. The CDR3 loop spans 14 amino acids. Per the germline V gene, CDR1 is SGHAT and CDR2 is FQNNGV. The specimen sequenced was PBMCs or T cells enriched from blood (not recorded which). The rearrangement links TRBV11-2 to TRBJ2-5; D is perhaps TRBD2 (5 bases). The sequence derives from a woman aged 35 to 49 with acute COVID-19. The CDR3 loop reads CASSLIRGQETQYF. As DNA, the CDR3 is TGTGCCAGCAGCTTAATCCGGGGTCAAGAGACCCAGTACTTC. The full variable domain, completed using reference TRBV11-2 and TRBJ2-5, is EAGVAQSPRYKIIEKRQSVAFWCNPISGHATLYWYQQILGQGPKLLIQFQNNGVVDDSQLPKDRFSAERLKGVDSTLKIQPAKLEDSAVYLCASSLIRGQETQYFGPGTRLLVL.